Listed here are 32 T cell receptor beta chains from one sample, sequenced in a study of human T cells and chemical hapten exposure. This sample's time point: pre-sensitization, week 0. The treatment denotes: therapeutic diphenylcyclopropenone sensitization with weekly scalp DPC. TCRdb ran MiXCR on the RACE reads and lists one entry per CDR3 protein. The data contain about 180,000 distinct CDR3 sequences, 30% of them singletons. This sample comprised whole blood, obtained in connection with sensitization to the hapten diphenylcyclopropenone (DPC). These receptors were collected from a woman in her 30s with alopecia areata. Some clones in this sample may be carry-over from other donors' samples.

This chain joins TRBV4-1 and TRBJ2-3; 12 bases map to TRBD2. The CDR3 has 16 residues. V shed 4 bases and J 4 bases; nucleotides not matched to a gene: 6. Germline V lookup: CDR1 MGHRA, CDR2 YSYEKL. The CDR3 DNA follows: TGCGCCAGCAGCCCCTGGACTAGCGGGACCGCAGATACGCAGTATTTT. Translated, it gives CASSPWTSGTADTQYF.

The chain links TRBV7-2 to TRBJ1-2; perhaps TRBD1 as D (6 bases). The ends were cut back, 5 bases at V and 2 bases at J, with 18 bases in the middle. The germline V gene has CDR1 SGHTA and CDR2 FQGNSA. The CDR3 is made up of 16 amino acids. CDR3 DNA: TGTGCCAGCAGCAAAGCCGCCGGCAGGGGAAACTATGGCTACACCTTC. Protein sequence: CASSKAAGRGNYGYTF. The variable domain in full, with the rest retrieved from reference TRBV7-2 and TRBJ1-2, is GAGVSQSPSNKVTEKGKDVELRCDPISGHTALYWYRQSLGQGLEFLIYFQGNSAPDKSGLPSDRFSAERTGGSVSTLTIQRTQQEDSAVYLCASSKAAGRGNYGYTFGSGTRLTVV.

This clonotype was picked up a small number of times. CDR3 residues: CASSQGGTFTYEQYF. In DNA form, the CDR3 reads TGTGCCAGCAGCCAAGGGGGGACGTTTACCTACGAGCAGTACTTC. The V gene is TRBV7-2, the J gene TRBJ2-7; D tentatively reads TRBD1 or TRBD2 (6 bases each). This CDR3 spans 15 amino acids. V lost 5 bases and J 2 bases, leaving 16 bases between the germline ends. Germline V gene data show CDR1 as SGHTA and CDR2 as FQGNSA.

This clonotype turned up a few times. V usage is TRBV28 and J usage is TRBJ2-6; 7 bases fit TRBD1. Per germline, CDR1 MDHEN and CDR2 SYDVKM. V trimming: 5 bases; J trimming: 3 bases; junction bases outside the gene matches: 4. The CDR3 has 15 amino acids. The CDR3 spells CASSLGQIGANVLTF. CDR3 nucleotide sequence: TGTGCCAGCAGTCTGGGACAGATTGGGGCCAACGTCCTGACTTTC.

This clonotype was recorded many times. This chain joins TRBV29-1 and TRBJ2-4, with 7 bases that match TRBD1. Germline CDR1 is SQVTM and CDR2 is ANQGSEA. The CDR3 covers 12 residues. With 7 bases clipped from V and 5 bases from J, the junction kept 5 bases outside the gene matches. Written as DNA, the CDR3 is TGCAGCGGGACCGGGACAGAAAACATTCAGTACTTC. The encoded protein is CSGTGTENIQYF.

At least ten counts were recorded for this clonotype. This chain connects TRBV15 to TRBJ1-5; no clear D gene. Germline values: CDR1 LNHNV, CDR2 YYDKDF (reference sequence). V lost 1 base, J lost 5 bases, and 6 bases lay in between. The CDR3 has 13 amino acids. The CDR3 spells CATSRGVDQPQHF. CDR3 sequence (DNA): TGTGCCACCAGCAGAGGGGTTGATCAGCCCCAGCATTTT.

There are a few counts of this clonotype. The chain uses TRBV4-3 and TRBJ1-1; maybe TRBD1 (6 bases). CDR3 length: 15 amino acids. Germline CDR1 is LGHNA and CDR2 is YSLEER. The V end was cut by 0 bases, the J end by 1 base, with 9 bases between. CDR3 sequence reads: CASSQDEGGNTEAFF. Here the CDR3 DNA reads TGCGCCAGCAGCCAAGATGAGGGGGGGAACACTGAAGCTTTCTTT.

The chain uses TRBV2 and TRBJ1-6, with D unclear. The V end lost 3 bases, the J end lost 0 bases, and 6 bases lay between the germline ends. The CDR3 consists of 15 residues. Germline CDR1 SNHLY, CDR2 FYNNEI. The CDR3 is CASSDGPSYNSPLHF. The DNA for the CDR3 is TGTGCCAGCAGTGATGGGCCCTCCTATAATTCACCCCTCCACTTT.

This clonotype showed up just a few times. The chain joins TRBV28 to TRBJ2-5; D is ambiguous. Germline V CDR1 and CDR2: MDHEN, SYDVKM. V lost 6 bases to trimming and J lost 3 bases, with 8 bases between them. This CDR3 region has 12 residues. The CDR3 DNA follows: TGTGCCAGCAGGCCGTCGGAAGAGACCCAGTACTTC. Translation: CASRPSEETQYF.

The chain combines TRBV28 with TRBJ1-4, with D uncertain. V lost 5 bases and J lost 8, with 9 bases in between. This CDR3 is 12 amino acids long. Germline CDR1 is MDHEN and CDR2 is SYDVKM. CDR3 residues: CASSPNTEKLFF. Written as DNA, the CDR3 is TGTGCCAGCAGTCCGAACACCGAAAAACTGTTTTTT.

This clonotype appeared a few times. The rearrangement links TRBV5-4 to TRBJ2-3; either TRBD1 or TRBD2 may fit D (5 bases each). CDR3 length: 15 amino acids. The V and J ends lost 5 bases and 6 bases respectively, with 19 bases between them. In germline, CDR1 is SGHNT, CDR2 YYREEE (reference sequence). The CDR3 region is CASSFPGRVQDTQYF. CDR3 in DNA: TGTGCCAGCAGTTTCCCGGGACGTGTTCAGGATACGCAGTATTTT.

The V gene is TRBV5-6, the J gene TRBJ2-2; the D is unclear. CDR1 and CDR2 from the germline V gene are SGHDT and YYEEEE. The CDR3 has 13 amino acids. Trimming left V 2 bases short and J 7 bases short, with 9 bases between. The CDR3 DNA follows: TGTGCCAGCAGCTTTTCCAGAGGCGGGGAGCTGTTTTTT. It encodes CASSFSRGGELFF.

This clonotype appeared many times. CDR3 loop: CSANRDRVGGELFF. The CDR3 bases are TGCAGTGCTAACCGGGACAGGGTTGGCGGGGAGCTGTTTTTT. The chain is built from TRBV20-1 and TRBJ2-2; TRBD1 matches 9 bases. The ends lost 4 bases at V and 7 bases at J; junction bases unmatched: 7. Germline lookup yields CDR1 DFQATT and CDR2 SNEGSKA (reference sequence). This CDR3 region has 14 residues.

This clonotype was observed a few times. The chain has TRBV5-1 and TRBJ1-1; D uncertain. The germline V gene encodes CDR1 SGHRS and CDR2 YFSETQ. There are 15 residues in the CDR3. The V end was cut by 5 bases, the J end by 1 base, with 15 bases between. The CDR3 spells CASSKLGHSNTEAFF. CDR3 nucleotides: TGCGCCAGCAGTAAGTTGGGTCATTCGAACACTGAAGCTTTCTTT. Using reference TRBV5-1 and TRBJ1-1 for the parts outside the CDR3, the full variable domain is KAGVTQTPRYLIKTRGQQVTLSCSPISGHRSVSWYQQTPGQGLQFLFEYFSETQRNKGNFPGRFSGRQFSNSRSEMNVSTLELGDSALYLCASSKLGHSNTEAFFGQGTRLTVV.

In its sample, this clonotype was seen a few times. In DNA form, the CDR3 reads TGCAGCGTTGACGGGGGGTCCTCATCTTACAATGAGCAGTTCTTC. As protein: CSVDGGSSSYNEQFF. This chain uses TRBV29-1 with TRBJ2-1; 7 bases match TRBD2. CDR1 is SQVTM, CDR2 ANQGSEA, per germline. The CDR3 has 15 amino acids. The junction had 9 bases not matched to a gene; V was cut back by 3 bases and J by 4 bases.

In its sample, this clonotype was seen a few times. V is TRBV29-1 and J is TRBJ2-7; D ambiguous. Germline V gene data show CDR1 as SQVTM and CDR2 as ANQGSEA. This CDR3 comprises 12 residues. The V end was cut by 3 bases, the J end by 0 bases, with 6 bases between. In DNA form, the CDR3 reads TGCAGCGTTGAGGTGCACTCCTACGAGCAGTACTTC. It codes for CSVEVHSYEQYF.

This clonotype was observed a few times. J is TRBJ2-1 and V is TRBV19; D might be TRBD2 (5 bases). From germline, CDR1 is LNHDA and CDR2 SQIVND (reference sequence). V was pared by 8 bases and J by 4 bases, with 15 bases between. This CDR3 has 14 amino acids. CDR3 region: CASSPDYAYNEQFF. DNA of the CDR3: TGTGCCAGTTCCCCTGACTACGCTTACAATGAGCAGTTCTTC.

The chain links TRBV16 to TRBJ2-1; TRBD2 matches 14 bases. CDR1 and CDR2 (germline): KGHSY, FQNENV. This CDR3 region has 16 residues. V trimming: 5 bases; J trimming: 4 bases; junction bases outside the gene matches: 4. The CDR3 nucleotides are TGTGCCAGCAGCAAGAGACTAGCGGGGGGGTACAATGAGCAGTTCTTC. Translating gives CASSKRLAGGYNEQFF.

J is TRBJ2-3 and V is TRBV4-2, with TRBD2 identical over 7 bases. This CDR3 is built from 13 residues. The trim removed 0 bases at V and 12 bases at J, leaving 6 bases unmatched. Germline loops: CDR1 LGHNA, CDR2 YNFKEQ. In nucleotides, the CDR3 is TGTGCCAGCAGCCAAGATCTGAGCGGGGTACAGTATTTT. It encodes CASSQDLSGVQYF.

The chain uses TRBV29-1 and TRBJ2-2, with 10 bases fitting TRBD1. Per the germline V gene, CDR1 is SQVTM and CDR2 is ANQGSEA. The CDR3 covers 16 residues. The junction had 10 bases not matched to a gene; V was cut back by 7 bases and J by 2 bases. CDR3 region: CSARADRGFNTGELFF. The CDR3 bases are TGCAGCGCCAGAGCGGACAGGGGGTTCAACACCGGGGAGCTGTTTTTT.

This clonotype was recorded a few times. The CDR3 protein is CASSSRATDTQYF. The CDR3 DNA is TGTGCCAGCAGTTCACGGGCAACAGATACGCAGTATTTT. The chain combines TRBV27 with TRBJ2-3; D is uncertain. Deletions cut 4 bases from V and 3 bases from J, with 8 bases between. This CDR3 region has 13 residues. Germline V gene sequence: CDR1 MNHEY, CDR2 SMNVEV (reference sequence).

This clonotype has just a few counts. The rearrangement uses TRBV28 and TRBJ2-3; D ambiguous. The CDR3 extends over 11 amino acids. In germline, CDR1 is MDHEN, CDR2 SYDVKM. Trimming removed 6 bases at V and 8 bases at J, with 9 bases between. In DNA, the CDR3 is TGTGCCAGCAGCAAAGGTATTACGCAGTATTTT. As protein: CASSKGITQYF.

The chain combines TRBV5-1 with TRBJ2-1; 8 positions match TRBD2. The CDR3 extends over 15 amino acids. Germline loops: CDR1 SGHRS, CDR2 YFSETQ. With V trimmed by 3 bases and J by 10 bases, 12 bases remained unmatched. In DNA, the CDR3 is TGCGCCAGCAGCTCAGAGCCAGGGACTAGTTTGGAGCAGTTCTTC. It translates to CASSSEPGTSLEQFF.

The chain joins TRBV28 to TRBJ1-2, with 8 bases matching TRBD1. The CDR3 is 16 amino acids. From germline, CDR1 is MDHEN and CDR2 SYDVKM. The junction had 12 bases not matched to a gene; V was cut back by 2 bases and J by 7 bases. The CDR3 DNA sequence: TGTGCCAGCAGTTTAGGGGACAGGCCGCTTACGGGTGGCTACACCTTC. Protein product: CASSLGDRPLTGGYTF.

This chain connects TRBV20-1 to TRBJ1-4; no definite D call. The germline V and J ends were trimmed by 3 bases and 12 bases, with 14 bases remaining between them. Germline V gene lookup returns CDR1 DFQATT and CDR2 SNEGSKA (reference sequence). The CDR3 covers 12 residues. This CDR3 is CSASREELQLFF. CDR3 in DNA: TGCAGTGCTAGTAGAGAGGAACTGCAACTGTTTTTT.

In its sample, this clonotype was seen a few times. V and J are TRBV7-8 and TRBJ2-7, with unresolved D. V was pared by 3 bases and J by 4 bases, with 13 bases between. Germline V gene sequence: CDR1 SGHVS, CDR2 FQNEAQ. The CDR3 is made up of 14 amino acids. In DNA form, the CDR3 reads TGTGCCAGCAGCTTCAATAGTCAGAGATACGAGCAGTACTTC. This gives the protein CASSFNSQRYEQYF. Looking up the rest from reference TRBV7-8 and TRBJ2-7 gives the full variable domain: GAGVSQSPRYKVAKRGQDVALRCDPISGHVSLFWYQQALGQGPEFLTYFQNEAQLDKSGLPSDRFFAERPEGSVSTLKIQRTQQEDSAVYLCASSFNSQRYEQYFGPGTRLTVT.

The J gene is TRBJ2-1, the V gene TRBV5-8; D perhaps matches TRBD1 (7 bases). Trimming pared 6 bases from V and 15 bases from J, leaving 25 bases between. Germline assignment: CDR1 SGHTS and CDR2 YDEGEE. The CDR3 is made up of 14 amino acids. CDR3 in amino acids: CASTRDRGTQGGFF. The CDR3 DNA sequence: TGTGCCAGCACCCGGGACCGCGGGACCCAGGGGGGGTTCTTC.

CDR3 bases: TGTGCCAGCAGCCCGGGGCTGGCTCCTACCTGGAATGAGCAGTTCTTC. Translated: CASSPGLAPTWNEQFF. The rearrangement joins TRBV5-6 to TRBJ2-1, with D perhaps given as TRBD1 or TRBD2 (5 bases each). Germline loops: CDR1 SGHDT, CDR2 YYEEEE. This CDR3 has 16 amino acids. The ends were cut back, 4 bases at V and 7 bases at J, with 21 bases in the middle.

The J gene is TRBJ2-2, the V gene TRBV7-9, with D possibly TRBD2 on 6 matching bases. The germline gives CDR1 SEHNR, CDR2 FQNEAQ (reference sequence). V lost 7 bases and J lost 5, with 20 bases in between. The CDR3 totals 16 residues. Here the CDR3 DNA reads TGTGCCAGCACCGAGCGGGTGTCTAGTGGGACCGGGGAGCTGTTTTTT. This sequence encodes CASTERVSSGTGELFF.

The chain links TRBV28 to TRBJ1-6, with TRBD1 identical over 8 bases. The CDR3 extends over 15 amino acids. Looked up from germline, CDR1 is MDHEN and CDR2 is SYDVKM. J lost 0 bases, V lost 9 bases, and 4 bases had no gene match. Here the CDR3 DNA reads TGTGCCAGTCAGGGGGCAAGCTCCTATAATTCACCCCTCCACTTT. Its translation: CASQGASSYNSPLHF.

This clonotype has at least ten counts. V usage is TRBV29-1 and J usage is TRBJ2-6; D not resolved. CDR1 SQVTM and CDR2 ANQGSEA come from the germline V gene. CDR3 length equals 14 residues. Trimming left V 4 bases short and J 2 bases short, with 9 bases between. The CDR3 loop is CSVGLGAGANVLTF. DNA of the CDR3: TGCAGCGTTGGCCTTGGGGCTGGGGCCAACGTCCTGACTTTC.

The chain is built from TRBV29-1 and TRBJ2-1; the D is unclear. This CDR3 is 12 amino acids long. The germline V gene encodes CDR1 SQVTM and CDR2 ANQGSEA. The V gene lost 8 bases and the J gene lost 4 bases, with 12 bases spanning the gap. The CDR3 spells CSILQLYNEQFF. Written as DNA, the CDR3 is TGCAGCATCCTGCAATTATACAATGAGCAGTTCTTC.